These 17 T cell receptor beta chains share one sample of origin, sequenced in a study of OX40 agonist ivuxolimab in advanced cancers. The data were produced by immunoSEQ multiplex PCR, yet TCRdb's version contains in-frame clones alone and is incomplete. The top ten clones hold more than 25% of a sample with approximately 30,000 clones, around four fifths of them seen once. Sample: CD4+ or CD8+ T cells sorted from blood, taken in a trial of the OX40 agonist ivuxolimab. The receptors were gathered from an adult with an advanced solid tumor such as melanoma, head and neck, liver or kidney cancer.

The chain uses TRBV9 and TRBJ2-5, with 14 positions matching TRBD2. Unmatched junction bases numbered 10, after V lost 2 bases and J lost 4 bases. The CDR3 has 18 residues. Germline V gene data show CDR1 as SGDLS and CDR2 as YYNGEE. CDR3 coding DNA: TGTGCCAGCAGCGTGGGGACTAGCGGGAGTCAACTGGGAGAGACCCAGTACTTC. Translating it yields CASSVGTSGSQLGETQYF.

Written as DNA, the CDR3 is TGTGCCAGTAGTATACAGGGCCCAGAGACCCAGTACTTC. Translating gives CASSIQGPETQYF. The V and J genes are TRBV19 and TRBJ2-5, with D possibly TRBD1 on 5 matching bases. The CDR3 runs to 13 residues. CDR1 is LNHDA, CDR2 SQIVND, per germline (reference sequence). Trimming cost V 2 bases and J 4 bases, with 8 bases left between them. Full variable domain (rest looked up from reference TRBV19 and TRBJ2-5): DGGITQSPKYLFRKEGQNVTLSCEQNLNHDAMYWYRQDPGQGLRLIYYSQIVNDFQKGDIAEGYSVSREKKESFPLTVTSAQKNPTAFYLCASSIQGPETQYFGPGTRLLVL.

The rearrangement joins TRBV6-6 to TRBJ2-1; D perhaps matches TRBD1 (5 bases). The germline V gene has CDR1 MNHNY and CDR2 SVGAGI (reference sequence). The CDR3 contains 14 residues. V dropped 2 bases and J dropped 3 bases, with 8 bases sitting between them. CDR3 protein: CASSYGGHYNEQFF. The CDR3 DNA reads TGTGCCAGCAGTTACGGTGGACACTACAATGAGCAGTTCTTC.

This clone was observed a handful of times. The chain is built from TRBV11-3 and TRBJ2-5; 13 bases are shared with TRBD2. This CDR3 is 16 amino acids long. CDR1 and CDR2 from the germline V gene are SGHNT and YENEEA. Trimming cost V 4 bases and J 4 bases; bases outside gene matches: 6. The CDR3 protein is CASSSTSGRAVETQYF. DNA of the CDR3: TGTGCCAGCAGCTCAACTAGCGGGAGGGCCGTAGAGACCCAGTACTTC. The full variable domain, its missing parts supplied by reference TRBV11-3 and TRBJ2-5, is EAGVVQSPRYKIIEKKQPVAFWCNPISGHNTLYWYLQNLGQGPELLIRYENEEAVDDSQLPKDRFSAERLKGVDSTLKIQPAELGDSAVYLCASSSTSGRAVETQYFGPGTRLLVL.

This chain connects TRBV9 to TRBJ1-1, with no clear D. V was pared by 3 bases and J by 1 base, with 13 bases between. This CDR3 has 15 residues. Germline V gives CDR1 SGDLS, CDR2 YYNGEE. Here the CDR3 DNA reads TGTGCCAGCAGCGCCTCTGGAATGCAGAACACTGAAGCTTTCTTT. Its protein product is CASSASGMQNTEAFF. Supplemented by reference TRBV9 and TRBJ1-1, the full variable domain reads DSGVTQTPKHLITATGQRVTLRCSPRSGDLSVYWYQQSLDQGLQFLIQYYNGEERAKGNILERFSAQQFPDLHSELNLSSLELGDSALYFCASSASGMQNTEAFFGQGTRLTVV.

This sequence joins TRBV6-4 and TRBJ2-2; the match to TRBD2 covers 8 bases. V was pared by 6 bases and J by 5 bases, with 8 bases of the junction left unmatched. Germline V gives CDR1 MRHNA, CDR2 SNTAGT. The CDR3 runs 15 residues. The DNA for the CDR3 is TGTGCCAGCAGCCCGGGGGGGCCGGGGACCGGGGAGCTGTTTTTT. This translates into CASSPGGPGTGELFF.

The genes are TRBV19 and TRBJ1-1; TRBD1 agrees at 8 bases. Germline V gene data show CDR1 as LNHDA and CDR2 as SQIVND (reference sequence). V lost 5 bases to trimming and J lost 4 bases; unmatched junction nucleotides: 3. The CDR3 is 13 amino acids. The CDR3 sequence: CASSGQGGTEAFF. In nucleotides, the CDR3 is TGTGCCAGTAGTGGACAGGGAGGCACTGAAGCTTTCTTT.

The V gene is TRBV7-7, the J gene TRBJ2-3, with a tentative D call TRBD1 (6 bases). Germline V gives CDR1 SSHAT, CDR2 FNYEAQ (reference sequence). Trimming took off 5 bases at V and 2 bases at J, with 8 bases between the two ends. The CDR3 extends over 13 amino acids. CDR3 nucleotides: TGTGCCAGCAGCGGGGGCCTCACAGATACGCAGTATTTT. Encoded protein: CASSGGLTDTQYF.

The chain joins TRBV28 to TRBJ1-2; D might be TRBD1 (5 bases). Trimming left V 3 bases short and J 0 bases short, with 17 bases between. This CDR3 comprises 17 residues. Germline V gives CDR1 MDHEN, CDR2 SYDVKM. The CDR3 region is CASSFGGVLLANYGYTF. DNA for the CDR3: TGTGCCAGCAGTTTTGGAGGGGTCCTTTTAGCTAACTATGGCTACACCTTC.

By share, this clone ranks as medium-sized. This rearrangement joins TRBV5-8 to TRBJ1-1, with 8 nucleotides matching TRBD1. V shed 4 bases, J shed 1 base, and the junction held 12 bases outside the gene matches. Germline V gene sequence: CDR1 SGHTS, CDR2 YDEGEE. CDR3 length equals 17 residues. This CDR3 reads CASSTGDRRKWNTEAFF. CDR3 DNA: TGTGCCAGCAGCACTGGGGACAGGCGAAAGTGGAACACTGAAGCTTTCTTT. Complete variable domain (other parts from reference TRBV5-8 and TRBJ1-1): EAGVTQSPTHLIKTRGQQATLRCSPISGHTSVYWYQQALGLGLQFLLWYDEGEERNRGNFPPRFSGRQFPNYSSELNVNALELEDSALYLCASSTGDRRKWNTEAFFGQGTRLTVV.

The gene calls are TRBV6-1 and TRBJ2-3; 13 bases match TRBD2. The germline gives CDR1 MNHNS, CDR2 SASEGT. The CDR3 consists of 16 residues. V dropped 3 bases and J dropped 4; count of bases not matched to a gene: 4. The CDR3, as DNA: TGTGCCAGCAGTGACCCACTAGCGGGGGGGCCAGATACGCAGTATTTT. This translates into CASSDPLAGGPDTQYF.

V usage is TRBV27 and J usage is TRBJ1-5; D uncertain. V was clipped by 1 base and J by 6 bases, with 4 bases between them. This CDR3 spans 12 amino acids. Germline CDR1 and CDR2: MNHEY and SMNVEV (reference sequence). In DNA form, the CDR3 reads TGTGCCAGCAGTTTATGGGGTCAGCCCCAGCATTTT. Protein: CASSLWGQPQHF.

The chain combines TRBV11-3 with TRBJ1-4; TRBD1 matches at 7 bases. V lost 5 bases, J lost 2 bases, and 5 bases stayed unmatched. Germline CDR1 reads SGHNT; CDR2 reads YENEEA. The CDR3 sequence is 15 residues long. The CDR3: CASSAFRGTNEKLFF. CDR3 sequence (DNA): TGTGCCAGCAGCGCCTTCAGGGGGACTAATGAAAAACTGTTTTTT.

The V gene is TRBV28, the J gene TRBJ1-2; TRBD1 agrees at 7 bases. There are 17 residues in the CDR3. CDR1 is MDHEN, CDR2 SYDVKM, per germline. V dropped 2 bases and J dropped 3; count of bases not matched to a gene: 12. The CDR3 loop reads CASSLPRTGKGDYGYTF. DNA of the CDR3: TGTGCCAGCAGTTTACCTCGGACAGGCAAAGGAGACTATGGCTACACCTTC.

In the case of this clone: This sample includes further DNA sequences coding for the same CDR3. The V and J genes are TRBV27 and TRBJ2-7; TRBD1 matches at 7 bases. V shed 5 bases and J 7 bases; nucleotides not matched to a gene: 5. Germline CDR1 MNHEY, CDR2 SMNVEV (reference sequence). CDR3 length: 12 residues. CDR3 region: CASSPPTGEQYF. CDR3 DNA sequence: TGTGCCAGCAGTCCGCCGACAGGGGAGCAGTACTTC.

The chain is built from TRBV27 and TRBJ1-5; no firm D call. From germline, CDR1 is MNHEY and CDR2 SMNVEV (reference sequence). The CDR3 extends over 14 amino acids. Trimming took 1 base from V and 6 from J, leaving 10 bases between them. CDR3 nucleotides: TGTGCCAGCAGTTTATGGGGAGTTAGTCAGCCCCAGCATTTT. Its translation is CASSLWGVSQPQHF.

This clone was seen a single time. The rearrangement joins TRBV9 to TRBJ2-7, with a weak D call TRBD1 (9 bases). This CDR3 has 15 amino acids. V gave up 2 bases and J gave up 2 bases, with 14 bases separating them. Germline CDR1 and CDR2: SGDLS and YYNGEE. The CDR3 sequence is CASSVGGDRAYEQYF. The CDR3 DNA follows: TGTGCCAGCAGCGTCGGGGGGGACAGGGCCTACGAGCAGTACTTC.